This is a list of T cell receptor beta chains from one sample in a study of T cells in Graves' hyperthyroidism and ophthalmopathy. MiXCR was run by TCRdb on the multiplex PCR reads, yielding one entry per CDR3 protein. Of 240,000 or so distinct CDR3 sequences listed, around 17% are singletons. What was sequenced was blood. These receptors were obtained from a woman aged 18-29 years with Graves' ophthalmopathy. CDR3s leave out the opening cysteine and the closing phenylalanine or tryptophan. Size values are once, few and many counts, or a class for expanded clones, and some rows have none.

size: many; V: TRBV10-3; J: TRBJ2-5; CDR3: AISGGGNLETQY
size: many; V: TRBV29-1; J: TRBJ2-4; CDR3: SRKRRGQGRNIQY
size: .; V: TRBV19; J: TRBJ1-5; CDR3: ASRGTIEGNQPQH
size: many; V: TRBV2; J: TRBJ2-5; CDR3: ASRAGAETQY
size: many; V: TRBV5-8; J: TRBJ2-7; CDR3: ASRRTSRGLYEQY
size: many; V: TRBV11-3; J: TRBJ2-7; CDR3: ASSLVADSYEQY
size: many; V: TRBV20-1; J: TRBJ2-3; CDR3: SATGTDTQY
size: many; V: TRBV5-1; J: TRBJ1-1; CDR3: ASSLDFTEAF
size: few; V: TRBV4-2; J: TRBJ2-5; CDR3: ASSQDFRTGYQETQY
size: many; V: TRBV27; J: TRBJ2-7; CDR3: ASSFRGRQGEQY
size: many; V: TRBV28; J: TRBJ1-6; CDR3: ASSSGQPYNSPLH
size: .; V: TRBV29-1; J: TRBJ2-5; CDR3: SVEVLGPETQY
size: many; V: TRBV19; J: TRBJ2-7; CDR3: ASSVGAGTTNEQY
size: .; V: TRBV7-2; J: TRBJ1-1; CDR3: ASSREGTVGTEAF
size: few; V: TRBV15; J: TRBJ2-2; CDR3: ATGAPTGELF
size: many; V: TRBV7-2; J: TRBJ1-1; CDR3: ASSPRGGRYTEAF
size: .; V: TRBV6-1; J: TRBJ1-4; CDR3: ASSEVGAGGLF
size: many; V: TRBV2; J: TRBJ2-2; CDR3: ASSQGLAGLAGELF
size: few; V: TRBV5-4; J: TRBJ2-7; CDR3: ASSLATSGSAEQY
size: .; V: TRBV11-1; J: TRBJ2-1; CDR3: ASRPRSGPEQF
size: many; V: TRBV6-1; J: TRBJ2-1; CDR3: ASSSRRSSGAYNEQF
size: many; V: TRBV20-1; J: TRBJ2-7; CDR3: SAREHLGVYEQY
size: many; V: TRBV9; J: TRBJ2-1; CDR3: ASSAQVSNEQF
size: few; V: TRBV27; J: TRBJ1-1; CDR3: ASSSDSANTEAF
size: many; V: TRBV24-1; J: TRBJ2-7; CDR3: ATSDRSSGEQY
size: .; V: TRBV5-1; J: TRBJ2-7; CDR3: ASSSGTSGMYEQY
size: many; V: TRBV20-1; J: TRBJ1-2; CDR3: SADGFYGYT
size: many; V: TRBV28; J: TRBJ1-5; CDR3: ASSSLGTGGGQPQH
size: .; V: TRBV6-1; J: TRBJ1-1; CDR3: ASRNNENTEAF
size: many; V: TRBV20-1; J: TRBJ2-1; CDR3: SARPEGLSYNEQF
size: many; V: TRBV4-3; J: TRBJ2-5; CDR3: ASSPQGGEGVQETQY
size: many; V: TRBV19; J: TRBJ2-1; CDR3: AGAVSGSLNNNEQF
size: many; V: TRBV20-1; J: TRBJ2-7; CDR3: SAFDSTYEQY
size: many; V: TRBV3-1; J: TRBJ2-1; CDR3: ASSPGLAGGYNEQF
size: many; V: TRBV18; J: TRBJ2-5; CDR3: ASSPAGETQY
size: many; V: TRBV29-1; J: TRBJ2-3; CDR3: SGLLGPDDTQY
size: .; V: TRBV18; J: TRBJ1-1; CDR3: ASSPGGGRYTEAF
size: many; V: TRBV20-1; J: TRBJ2-5; CDR3: SHRGAGPETQY
size: many; V: TRBV19; J: TRBJ2-1; CDR3: ASSLSQTIRSSYNEQF
size: many; V: TRBV12-3/TRBV12-4; J: TRBJ2-2; CDR3: ASSLATSGELF
size: many; V: TRBV30; J: TRBJ2-2; CDR3: AWSRTSGELF
size: .; V: TRBV6-4; J: TRBJ2-3; CDR3: ASSERGSTDTQY
size: many; V: TRBV28; J: TRBJ1-2; CDR3: ASSLRVNYGYT